A single sample gave rise to the 9 T cell receptor beta chains below, sequenced in a study of OX40 agonist ivuxolimab in advanced cancers. The protocol was immunoSEQ multiplex PCR, while the TCRdb copy is restricted to in-frame clones and leaves out a portion. Of under 65,000 clones listed, about nine tenths were seen once; the top ten hold 18%. This specimen consisted of CD4+ or CD8+ T cells sorted from blood, obtained in a trial of the OX40 agonist ivuxolimab. All receptors come from an adult with an advanced solid tumor such as melanoma, head and neck, liver or kidney cancer.

The chain links TRBV7-9 to TRBJ1-4, with D perhaps TRBD1 (6 bases). The CDR3 loop spans 14 amino acids. V lost 5 bases and J 8 bases, leaving 15 bases between the germline ends. Germline loops: CDR1 SEHNR, CDR2 FQNEAQ (reference sequence). CDR3 residues: CASSHRDTLEKLFF. For the CDR3, the DNA is TGTGCCAGCAGCCATCGGGACACCCTCGAAAAACTGTTTTTT. Filled out from reference TRBV7-9 and TRBJ1-4, the complete variable domain reads DTGVSQNPRHKITKRGQNVTFRCDPISEHNRLYWYRQTLGQGPEFLTYFQNEAQLEKSRLLSDRFSAERPKGSFSTLEIQRTEQGDSAMYLCASSHRDTLEKLFFGSGTQLSVL.

The chain links TRBV14 to TRBJ1-2; 12 nucleotides line up with TRBD1. J was trimmed by 12 bases and V by 0 bases; bases with no gene match: 5. Germline CDR1 reads SGHDN; CDR2 reads FVKESK. The CDR3 covers 14 residues. The chain's CDR3 is CASSQDGTGGVDTF. DNA for the CDR3: TGTGCCAGCAGCCAAGACGGGACAGGGGGCGTCGACACCTTC.

The J gene is TRBJ2-7, the V gene TRBV6-1; D is tentatively TRBD1 or TRBD2 (6 bases each). V was cut by 7 bases and J by 3 bases, with 13 bases left in between. Germline V lookup: CDR1 MNHNS, CDR2 SASEGT. The CDR3 loop spans 13 amino acids. Here the CDR3 reads CASTGGGYYEQYF. The CDR3 DNA follows: TGTGCCAGCACTGGAGGGGGTTACTACGAGCAGTACTTC.

The V and J genes are TRBV27 and TRBJ2-5; the match to TRBD2 covers 8 bases. Germline assignment: CDR1 MNHEY and CDR2 SMNVEV (reference sequence). V shed 6 bases and J 5 bases; nucleotides not matched to a gene: 5. This CDR3 has 13 amino acids. CDR3 DNA sequence: TGTGCCAGCAGGGGACTAGGGGGGGAGACCCAGTACTTC. The encoded protein is CASRGLGGETQYF.

The V gene is TRBV6-5, the J gene TRBJ2-5, with 7 bases identical to TRBD2. CDR3 size: 14 residues. Trimming at V came to 7 bases and at J to 4 bases, leaving 9 bases not matched to a gene. Germline V gene sequence: CDR1 MNHEY, CDR2 SVGAGI. DNA of the CDR3: TGTGCCAGCATCCCTAGCGGAGGGTTAGAGACCCAGTACTTC. It is translated as CASIPSGGLETQYF.

The CDR3 coding sequence is TGTGCCAGCAGCTCCACAGGGTACGAGCAGTACTTC. It codes for CASSSTGYEQYF. V and J are TRBV7-8 and TRBJ2-7; a weak D match, TRBD1 (6 bases). Trimming removed 4 bases at V and 4 bases at J, with 8 bases between. The CDR3 has 12 amino acids. Per germline, CDR1 SGHVS and CDR2 FQNEAQ. The whole variable domain, remainder taken from reference TRBV7-8 and TRBJ2-7, is GAGVSQSPRYKVAKRGQDVALRCDPISGHVSLFWYQQALGQGPEFLTYFQNEAQLDKSGLPSDRFFAERPEGSVSTLKIQRTQQEDSAVYLCASSSTGYEQYFGPGTRLTVT.

The gene calls are TRBV10-3 and TRBJ2-5; 9 bases line up with TRBD1. Germline V gene lookup returns CDR1 ENHRY and CDR2 SYGVKD. V shed 2 bases and J 0 bases; nucleotides not matched to a gene: 4. The CDR3 contains 16 residues. The CDR3 coding sequence is TGTGCCATCAGTGAGCCTACAGGGGGCAACCAAGAGACCCAGTACTTC. Encoded protein: CAISEPTGGNQETQYF.

The rearrangement links TRBV4-1 to TRBJ2-1; TRBD2 aligns across 8 bases. The trim removed 1 base at V and 8 bases at J, leaving 16 bases unmatched. The germline CDR1 and CDR2 sequences are MGHRA and YSYEKL. The CDR3 loop spans 18 amino acids. The CDR3 DNA follows: TGCGCCAGCAGCCAAGTGGGGGGACTAGATTCATTAGTTGATGAGCAGTTCTTC. Amino acid sequence: CASSQVGGLDSLVDEQFF.

For this clone: Distinct nucleotide sequences in the sample also encode this CDR3. CDR3 protein: CASSNGTGSGNTIYF. The CDR3 region has the DNA TGCGCCAGCAGCAACGGGACGGGCTCTGGAAACACCATATATTTT. The chain links TRBV5-1 to TRBJ1-3; D is perhaps TRBD1 (5 bases). Between the trimmed V and J ends, which lost 4 bases and 0 bases, there was a span of 11 bases. CDR1 is SGHRS, CDR2 YFSETQ, per germline. This CDR3 is 15 amino acids long.